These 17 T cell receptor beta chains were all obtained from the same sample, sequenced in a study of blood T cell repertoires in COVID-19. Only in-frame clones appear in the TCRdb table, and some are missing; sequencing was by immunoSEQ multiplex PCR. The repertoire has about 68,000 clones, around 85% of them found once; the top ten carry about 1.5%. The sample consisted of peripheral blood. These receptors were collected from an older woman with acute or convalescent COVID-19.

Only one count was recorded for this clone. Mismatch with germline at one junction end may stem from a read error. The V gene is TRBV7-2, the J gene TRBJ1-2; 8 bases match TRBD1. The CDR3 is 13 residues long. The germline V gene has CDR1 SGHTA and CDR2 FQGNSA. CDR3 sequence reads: CASSLVVRDRTYF. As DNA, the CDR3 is TGTGCCAGCAGCTTAGTGGTACGGGACAGGACTTACTTC.

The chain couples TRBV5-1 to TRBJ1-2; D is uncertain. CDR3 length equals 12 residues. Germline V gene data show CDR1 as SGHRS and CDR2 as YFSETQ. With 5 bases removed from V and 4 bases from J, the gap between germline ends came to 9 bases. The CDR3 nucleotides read TGCGCCAGCAGGACTTCCGGCTATGGCTACACCTTC. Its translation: CASRTSGYGYTF.

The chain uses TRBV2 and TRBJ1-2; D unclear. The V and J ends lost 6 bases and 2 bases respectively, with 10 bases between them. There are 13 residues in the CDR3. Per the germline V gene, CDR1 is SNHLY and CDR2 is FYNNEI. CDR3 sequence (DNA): TGTGCCAGCAGCACAGAATTGAACTATGGCTACACCTTC. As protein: CASSTELNYGYTF.

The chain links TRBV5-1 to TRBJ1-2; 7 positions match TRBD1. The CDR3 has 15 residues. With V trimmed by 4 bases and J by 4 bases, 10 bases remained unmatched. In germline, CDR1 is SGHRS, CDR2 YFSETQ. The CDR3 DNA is TGCGCCAGCAGCAACGACAGGGCCCTGGGCTATGGCTACACCTTC. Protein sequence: CASSNDRALGYGYTF.

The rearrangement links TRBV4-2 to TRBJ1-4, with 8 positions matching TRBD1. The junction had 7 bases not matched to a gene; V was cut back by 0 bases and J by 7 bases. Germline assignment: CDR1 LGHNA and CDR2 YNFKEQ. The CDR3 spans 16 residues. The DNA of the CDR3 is TGTGCCAGCAGCCAAGAGGTTCCAGGGGGCATTGAAAAACTGTTTTTT. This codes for CASSQEVPGGIEKLFF.

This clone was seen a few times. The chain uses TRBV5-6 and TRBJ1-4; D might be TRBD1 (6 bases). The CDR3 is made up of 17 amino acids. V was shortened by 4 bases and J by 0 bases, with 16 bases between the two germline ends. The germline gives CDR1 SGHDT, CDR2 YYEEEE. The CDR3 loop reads CASSTQPYRATNEKLFF. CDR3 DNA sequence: TGTGCCAGCAGCACCCAGCCCTACAGGGCAACTAATGAAAAACTGTTTTTT.

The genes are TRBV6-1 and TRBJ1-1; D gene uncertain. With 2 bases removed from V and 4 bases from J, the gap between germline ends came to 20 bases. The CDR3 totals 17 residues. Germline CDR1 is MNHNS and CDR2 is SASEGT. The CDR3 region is CASSETPQTRRGTEAFF. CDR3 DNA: TGTGCCAGCAGTGAAACGCCTCAGACTCGGAGAGGCACTGAAGCTTTCTTT.

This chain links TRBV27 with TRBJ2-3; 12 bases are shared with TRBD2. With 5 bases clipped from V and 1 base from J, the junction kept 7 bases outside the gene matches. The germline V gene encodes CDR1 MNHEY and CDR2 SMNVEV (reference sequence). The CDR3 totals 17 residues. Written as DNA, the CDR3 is TGTGCCAGCAGTATGACCCTAGCGGGAGGGCGCACAGATACGCAGTATTTT. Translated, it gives CASSMTLAGGRTDTQYF.

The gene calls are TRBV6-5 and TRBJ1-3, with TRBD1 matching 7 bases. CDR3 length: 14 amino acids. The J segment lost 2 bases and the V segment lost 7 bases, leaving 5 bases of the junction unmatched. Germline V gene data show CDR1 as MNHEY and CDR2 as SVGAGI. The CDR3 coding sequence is TGTGCCAGCACTACCACAGGGGCTGGAAACACCATATATTTT. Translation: CASTTTGAGNTIYF.

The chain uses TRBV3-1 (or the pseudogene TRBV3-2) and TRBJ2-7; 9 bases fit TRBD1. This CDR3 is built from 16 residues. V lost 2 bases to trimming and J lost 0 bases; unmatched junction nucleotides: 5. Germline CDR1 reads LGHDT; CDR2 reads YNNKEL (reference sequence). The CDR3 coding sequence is TGTGCCAGCAGCCAATCCGGGACAGGGAGCTCCTACGAGCAGTACTTC. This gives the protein CASSQSGTGSSYEQYF.

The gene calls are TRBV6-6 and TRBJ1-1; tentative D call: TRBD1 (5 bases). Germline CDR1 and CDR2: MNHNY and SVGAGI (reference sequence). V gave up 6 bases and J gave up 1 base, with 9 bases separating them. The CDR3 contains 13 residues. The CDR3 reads CASRGGKNTEAFF. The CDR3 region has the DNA TGTGCCAGCAGGGGGGGGAAGAACACTGAAGCTTTCTTT.

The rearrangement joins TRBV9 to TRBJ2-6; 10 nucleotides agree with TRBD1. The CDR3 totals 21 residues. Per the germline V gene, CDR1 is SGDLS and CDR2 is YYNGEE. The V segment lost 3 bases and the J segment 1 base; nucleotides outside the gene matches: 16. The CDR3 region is CASSGTGTGVPRRSGANVLTF. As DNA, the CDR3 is TGTGCCAGCAGCGGAACCGGGACAGGGGTACCCCGGAGATCTGGGGCCAACGTCCTGACTTTC. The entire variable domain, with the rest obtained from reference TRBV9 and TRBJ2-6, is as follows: DSGVTQTPKHLITATGQRVTLRCSPRSGDLSVYWYQQSLDQGLQFLIQYYNGEERAKGNILERFSAQQFPDLHSELNLSSLELGDSALYFCASSGTGTGVPRRSGANVLTFGAGSRLTVL.

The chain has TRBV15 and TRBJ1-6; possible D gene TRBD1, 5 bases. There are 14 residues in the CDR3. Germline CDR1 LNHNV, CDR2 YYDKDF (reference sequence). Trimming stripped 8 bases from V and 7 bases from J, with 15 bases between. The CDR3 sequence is CATQDQGFNSPLHF. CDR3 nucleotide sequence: TGTGCCACCCAAGACCAGGGATTCAATTCACCCCTCCACTTT. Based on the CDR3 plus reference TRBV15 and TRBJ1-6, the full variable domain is DAMVIQNPRYQVTQFGKPVTLSCSQTLNHNVMYWYQQKSSQAPKLLFHYYDKDFNNEADTPDNFQSRRPNTSFCFLDIRSPGLGDTAMYLCATQDQGFNSPLHFGNGTRLTVT.

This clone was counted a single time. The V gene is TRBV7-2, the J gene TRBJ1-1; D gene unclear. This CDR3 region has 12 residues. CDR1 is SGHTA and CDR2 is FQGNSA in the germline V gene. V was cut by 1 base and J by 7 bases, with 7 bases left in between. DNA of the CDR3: TGTGCCAGCAGCTTAGGGACTAGTGAAGCTTTCTTT. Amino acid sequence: CASSLGTSEAFF.

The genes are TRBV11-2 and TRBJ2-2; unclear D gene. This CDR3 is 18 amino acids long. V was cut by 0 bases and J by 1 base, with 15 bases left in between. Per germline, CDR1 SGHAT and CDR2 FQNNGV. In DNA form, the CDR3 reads TGTGCCAGCAGCTTAGAAGCAGGTTCCTACCTGAACACCGGGGAGCTGTTTTTT. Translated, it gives CASSLEAGSYLNTGELFF. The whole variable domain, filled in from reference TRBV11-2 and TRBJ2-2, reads EAGVAQSPRYKIIEKRQSVAFWCNPISGHATLYWYQQILGQGPKLLIQFQNNGVVDDSQLPKDRFSAERLKGVDSTLKIQPAKLEDSAVYLCASSLEAGSYLNTGELFFGEGSRLTVL.

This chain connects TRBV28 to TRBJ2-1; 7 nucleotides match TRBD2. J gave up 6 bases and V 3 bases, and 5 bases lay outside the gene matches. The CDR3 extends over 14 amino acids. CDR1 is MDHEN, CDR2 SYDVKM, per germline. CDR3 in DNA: TGTGCCAGCAGTTTGACTAGCCTCGGCAATGAGCAGTTCTTC. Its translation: CASSLTSLGNEQFF.

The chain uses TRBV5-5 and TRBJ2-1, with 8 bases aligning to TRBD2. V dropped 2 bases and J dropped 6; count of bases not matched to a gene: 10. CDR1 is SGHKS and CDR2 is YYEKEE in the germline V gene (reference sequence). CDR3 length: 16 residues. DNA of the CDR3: TGTGCCAGCAGCTTAGCCGGGACTAGGGTCGTCAATGAGCAGTTCTTC. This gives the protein CASSLAGTRVVNEQFF. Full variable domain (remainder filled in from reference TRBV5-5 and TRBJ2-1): DAGVTQSPTHLIKTRGQQVTLRCSPISGHKSVSWYQQVLGQGPQFIFQYYEKEERGRGNFPDRFSARQFPNYSSELNVNALLLGDSALYLCASSLAGTRVVNEQFFGPGTRLTVL.